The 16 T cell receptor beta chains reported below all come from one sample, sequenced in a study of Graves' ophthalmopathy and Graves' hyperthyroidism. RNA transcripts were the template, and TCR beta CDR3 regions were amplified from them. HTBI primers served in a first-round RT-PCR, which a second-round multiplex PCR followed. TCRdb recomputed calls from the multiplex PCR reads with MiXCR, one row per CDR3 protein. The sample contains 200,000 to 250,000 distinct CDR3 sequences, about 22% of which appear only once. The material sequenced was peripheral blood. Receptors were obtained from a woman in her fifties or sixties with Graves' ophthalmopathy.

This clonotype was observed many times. In DNA form, the CDR3 reads TGTGCCAGCAGAACGGGACAGGGGATCTACGAGCAGTACTTC. Translated: CASRTGQGIYEQYF. The chain employs TRBV28 and TRBJ2-7; 10 bases align to TRBD1. The CDR3 has 14 residues. The J segment lost 3 bases and the V segment lost 6 bases, leaving 5 bases of the junction unmatched. Germline CDR1 and CDR2: MDHEN and SYDVKM.

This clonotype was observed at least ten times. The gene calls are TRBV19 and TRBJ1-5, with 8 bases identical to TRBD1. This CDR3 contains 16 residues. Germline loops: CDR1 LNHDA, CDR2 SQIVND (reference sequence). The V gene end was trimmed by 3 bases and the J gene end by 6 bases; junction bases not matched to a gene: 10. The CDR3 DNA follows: TGTGCCAGTAGTATTAACGGCAGGACAGGGCTTCAGCCCCAGCATTTT. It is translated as CASSINGRTGLQPQHF.

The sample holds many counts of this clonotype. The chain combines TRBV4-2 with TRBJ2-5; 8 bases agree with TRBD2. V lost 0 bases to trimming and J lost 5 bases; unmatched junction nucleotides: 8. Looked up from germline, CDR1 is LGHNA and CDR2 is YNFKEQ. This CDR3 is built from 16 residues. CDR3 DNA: TGTGCCAGCAGCCAAGATACGGGGGGGGGTCGGGAGACCCAGTACTTC. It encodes CASSQDTGGGRETQYF.

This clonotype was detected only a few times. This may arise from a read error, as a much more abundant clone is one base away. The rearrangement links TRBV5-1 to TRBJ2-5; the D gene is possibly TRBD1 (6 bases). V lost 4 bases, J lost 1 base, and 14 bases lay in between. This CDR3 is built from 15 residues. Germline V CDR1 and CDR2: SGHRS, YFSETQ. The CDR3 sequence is CASSTYRAPQETQYF. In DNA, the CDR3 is TGCGCCAGCAGCACCTACAGGGCCCCCCAAGAGACCCAGTACTTC.

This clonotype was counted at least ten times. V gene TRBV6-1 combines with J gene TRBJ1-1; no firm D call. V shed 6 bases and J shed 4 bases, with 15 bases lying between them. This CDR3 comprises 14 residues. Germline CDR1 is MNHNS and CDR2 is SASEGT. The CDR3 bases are TGTGCCAGCAGACCTGCAGGTTTAGTCACTGAAGCTTTCTTT. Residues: CASRPAGLVTEAFF.

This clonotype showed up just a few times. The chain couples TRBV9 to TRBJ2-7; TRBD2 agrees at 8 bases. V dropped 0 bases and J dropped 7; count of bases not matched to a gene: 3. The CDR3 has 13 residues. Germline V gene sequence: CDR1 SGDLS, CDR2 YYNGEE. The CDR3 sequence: CASSVGTSWEQYF. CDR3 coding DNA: TGTGCCAGCAGCGTAGGGACTAGCTGGGAGCAGTACTTC. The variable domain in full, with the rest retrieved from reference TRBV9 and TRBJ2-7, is DSGVTQTPKHLITATGQRVTLRCSPRSGDLSVYWYQQSLDQGLQFLIQYYNGEERAKGNILERFSAQQFPDLHSELNLSSLELGDSALYFCASSVGTSWEQYFGPGTRLTVT.

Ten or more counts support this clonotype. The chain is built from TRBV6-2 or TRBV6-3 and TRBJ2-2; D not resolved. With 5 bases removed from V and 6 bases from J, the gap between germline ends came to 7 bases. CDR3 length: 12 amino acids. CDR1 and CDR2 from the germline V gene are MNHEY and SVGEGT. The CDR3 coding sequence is TGTGCCAGCAGTATAGGCCCCGGGGAGCTGTTTTTT. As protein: CASSIGPGELFF.

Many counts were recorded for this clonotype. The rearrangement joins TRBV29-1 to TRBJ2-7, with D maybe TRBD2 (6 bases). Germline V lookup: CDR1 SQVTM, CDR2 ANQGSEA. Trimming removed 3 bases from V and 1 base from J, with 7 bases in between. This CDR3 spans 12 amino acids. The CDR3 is CSVDSGSYEQYF. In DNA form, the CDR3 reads TGCAGCGTTGACAGCGGGTCCTACGAGCAGTACTTC.

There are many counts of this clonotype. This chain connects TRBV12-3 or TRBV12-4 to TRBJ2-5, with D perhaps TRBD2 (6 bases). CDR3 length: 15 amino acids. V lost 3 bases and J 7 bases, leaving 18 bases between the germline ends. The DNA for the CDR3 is TGTGCCAGCAGTTTCTTGGGCGGGGCTGGGGGGACCCAGTACTTC. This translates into CASSFLGGAGGTQYF.

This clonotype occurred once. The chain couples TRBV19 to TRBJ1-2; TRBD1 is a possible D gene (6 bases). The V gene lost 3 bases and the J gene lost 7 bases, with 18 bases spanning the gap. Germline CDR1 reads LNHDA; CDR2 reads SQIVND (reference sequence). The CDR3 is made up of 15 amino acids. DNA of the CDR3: TGTGCCAGTAGTATGACCAGCAGGGGAGTAGGTGGCTACACCTTC. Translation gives CASSMTSRGVGGYTF.

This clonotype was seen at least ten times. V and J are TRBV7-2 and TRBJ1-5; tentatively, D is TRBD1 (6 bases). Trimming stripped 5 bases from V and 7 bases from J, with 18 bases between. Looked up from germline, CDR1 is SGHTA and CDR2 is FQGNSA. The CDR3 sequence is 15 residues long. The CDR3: CASSLNPTGRQPQHF. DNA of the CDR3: TGTGCCAGCAGCCTCAACCCCACAGGGAGACAGCCCCAGCATTTT.

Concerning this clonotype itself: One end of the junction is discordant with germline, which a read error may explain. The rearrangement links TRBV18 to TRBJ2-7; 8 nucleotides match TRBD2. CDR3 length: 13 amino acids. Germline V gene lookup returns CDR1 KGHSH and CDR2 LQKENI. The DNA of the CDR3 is TGTGCCAGCTCACCTACTAGCGGCTACGGGCAGTACTTC. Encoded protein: CASSPTSGYGQYF.

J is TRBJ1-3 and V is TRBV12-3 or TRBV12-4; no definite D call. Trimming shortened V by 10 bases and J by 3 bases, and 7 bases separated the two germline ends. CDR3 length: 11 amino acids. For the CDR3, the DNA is TGTGCCACCCAGCATGGAAACACCATATATTTT. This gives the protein CATQHGNTIYF.

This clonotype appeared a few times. CDR3 bases: TGCGCCAGCAGCCAAGATGGCAGGGGGACTTTTGAGACCCAGTACTTC. This sequence encodes CASSQDGRGTFETQYF. V gene TRBV4-1 combines with J gene TRBJ2-5; a weak D match, TRBD1 (7 bases). This CDR3 spans 16 amino acids. Trimming took off 0 bases at V and 5 bases at J, with 16 bases between the two ends. The V gene's germline CDR1 is MGHRA and CDR2 YSYEKL.

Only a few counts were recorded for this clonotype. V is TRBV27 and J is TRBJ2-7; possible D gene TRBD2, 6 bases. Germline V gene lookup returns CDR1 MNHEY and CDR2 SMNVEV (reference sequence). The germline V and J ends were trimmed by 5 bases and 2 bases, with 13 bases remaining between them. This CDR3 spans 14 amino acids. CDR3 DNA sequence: TGTGCCAGCAGTCCCCTAGCGCGACCCTACGAGCAGTACTTC. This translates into CASSPLARPYEQYF.

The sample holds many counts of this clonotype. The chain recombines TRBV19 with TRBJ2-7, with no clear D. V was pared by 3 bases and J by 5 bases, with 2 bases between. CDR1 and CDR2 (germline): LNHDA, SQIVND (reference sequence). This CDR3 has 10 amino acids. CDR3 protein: CASSMDEQYF. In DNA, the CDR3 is TGTGCCAGTAGTATGGACGAGCAGTACTTC.